The clone carrying this TCR beta chain has a count of ten or more. Its antigen is still unknown. The record originates from a study of response to subunit inactivated influenza vaccine. Study-level results: Only a handful of new T cells, the authors suggested, are recruited with each seasonal influenza vaccination.

TCRdb re-called the RT-PCR reads with MiXCR, one entry per CDR3 protein. The sample carries fewer than 600,000 distinct CDR3 sequences, 6.5% to 8% recorded once. The CDR3 totals 12 residues. Germline CDR1 reads ENHRY; CDR2 reads SYGVKD. V shed 7 bases and J 6 bases; nucleotides not matched to a gene: 6. The sample in question was PBMCs from blood, obtained less than 30 months after vaccination. The chain joins TRBV10-3 to TRBJ2-7; 7 nucleotides agree with TRBD1. This TCR derives from a man between 50 and 75 years old who received an inactivated influenza vaccine. CDR3 protein: CAIITRTGEQYF. CDR3 bases: TGTGCCATCATCACAAGGACAGGCGAGCAGTACTTC.